This T cell receptor (beta chain) was sequenced for a study of OX40 agonist ivuxolimab in advanced cancers. Here immunoSEQ multiplex PCR was the method, and the copy in TCRdb shows in-frame clones only, minus some. Here the sample spans 60,000 to 95,000 clones, roughly 85% being singletons. V lost 3 bases and J lost 0; bases outside the gene matches: 1. Germline CDR1 SGHRS, CDR2 YFSETQ. This CDR3 spans 15 amino acids. This specimen was CD4+ or CD8+ T cells sorted from blood, taken in a trial of the OX40 agonist ivuxolimab. This rearrangement joins TRBV5-1 to TRBJ2-1; TRBD2 matches at 9 bases. This clonotype was sampled from an adult with an advanced solid tumor such as melanoma, head and neck, liver or kidney cancer. The CDR3 nucleotides read TGCGCCAGCAGCTGGACTAGCGTCTCCTACAATGAGCAGTTCTTC. It codes for CASSWTSVSYNEQFF.